This record covers a single T cell receptor (beta chain). The antigen is not known. This specimen belongs to a study of ipilimumab plus nivolumab after autologous stem cell transplantation. Only in-frame clones appear in the TCRdb table, and some are missing; sequencing was by immunoSEQ multiplex PCR. There are tens of thousands of clones in the sample; around 80% occur only once, and about 2.2% lies in the top ten. Checkpoint therapy with ipilimumab 1 mg/kg began 14 to 28 days after transplant. Patients received nivolumab 3 mg/kg at weeks 1, 4, 7, 10, then fortnightly to week 26. General study findings and limits: TCR repertoire, Treg phenotype and gut microbiota reportedly support more study of this approach.

After removal of 2 bases from V and 0 bases from J, the junction contained 10 bases not matched to a gene. The CDR3 has 17 residues. Germline CDR1 is SGHRS and CDR2 is YFSETQ. The chain joins TRBV5-1 to TRBJ1-1, with 7 bases aligning to TRBD1. Sequencing was performed on PBMCs, taken in a trial of ipilimumab plus nivolumab as post-transplant consolidation. This clonotype was obtained from a male donor with diffuse large B-cell lymphoma. The CDR3 region has the DNA TGCGCCAGCAGCTTTCAACCCGGACAGGTGATGAACACTGAAGCTTTCTTT. Translation: CASSFQPGQVMNTEAFF.